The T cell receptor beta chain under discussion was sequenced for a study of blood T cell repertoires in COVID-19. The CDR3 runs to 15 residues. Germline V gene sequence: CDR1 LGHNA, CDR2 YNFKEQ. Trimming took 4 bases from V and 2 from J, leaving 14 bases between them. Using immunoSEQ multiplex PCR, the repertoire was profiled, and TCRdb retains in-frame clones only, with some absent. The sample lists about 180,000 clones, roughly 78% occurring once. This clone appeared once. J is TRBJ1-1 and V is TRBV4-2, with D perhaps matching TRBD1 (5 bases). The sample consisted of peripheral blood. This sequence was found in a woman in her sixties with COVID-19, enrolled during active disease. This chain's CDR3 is CASSLRAQGNTEAFF. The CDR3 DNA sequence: TGTGCCAGCAGCCTCCGGGCCCAGGGAAACACTGAAGCTTTCTTT.